The source of this TCR beta chain is a study of control samples from healthy donors and cancer patients. The V end was cut by 1 base, the J end by 3 bases, with 10 bases between. This CDR3 comprises 14 residues. CDR1 is SGDLS and CDR2 is YYNGEE in the germline V gene. Profiled with immunoSEQ multiplex PCR; TCRdb holds only in-frame clones, not every one. The sample lists some 110,000 clones, 85% to 95% occurring once. The gene calls are TRBV9 and TRBJ1-2; perhaps TRBD1 as D (5 bases). The sample taken for sequencing was blood. The source of this sequence is a man aged 30 to 39 in good health. The CDR3 loop reads CASSVQGLDYGYTF. The CDR3 DNA follows: TGTGCCAGCAGCGTACAGGGCCTTGACTATGGCTACACCTTC.